This TCR beta chain is from a study of T cell responses to AZD1222 COVID-19 vaccine. Study-wide findings and caveats: Distributed over spike, vaccine-associated CD4 TCRs predominated at 160-218 and 743-854. Recipients of two AZD1222 doses showed rising Spike-specific TCR breadth and depth. Reports say nearly half of spike-specific TCRs go after unmutated variant regions. White British people made up most donors, females outnumbered males, and clonal diversity was possibly underestimated.

The protocol was immunoSEQ multiplex PCR, while the TCRdb copy is restricted to in-frame clones and leaves out a portion. The sample includes more than 85,000 clones, just under 95% seen only once; the top ten take over 6.5%. The germline V gene encodes CDR1 KGHSH and CDR2 LQKENI. The CDR3 loop spans 13 amino acids. Trimming stripped 3 bases from V and 11 bases from J, with 13 bases between. Of note for this clone: What it binds is unknown.

The sample here was peripheral blood, taken on day 0 of AZD1222 vaccination. The genes are TRBV18 and TRBJ1-4; D not resolved. This receptor was obtained from an adult in good health. The CDR3 region has the DNA TGTGCCAGCTCACCCGCGGACGGGCCGAAACTGTTTTTT. Protein product: CASSPADGPKLFF.